The entry below gives a single T cell receptor beta chain sequence along with its context. Its target is not known. The data originate from a study of T cell repertoires in cytomegalovirus infection. Germline loops: CDR1 LNHDA, CDR2 SQIVND (reference sequence). The CDR3 totals 14 residues. The V end lost 6 bases, the J end lost 3 bases, and 14 bases lay between the germline ends. TCRdb re-called the reads through MiXCR, storing one row per CDR3 protein. The top ten hold over 10% of the sample, which has 900,000 to 950,000 distinct CDR3 sequences, around 32% seen once. The sequencing here drew on cultured CD8+ T cells from PBMCs, taken from culture after CMV antigen stimulation. This TCR was recovered from a human donor in good health (CMV status not recorded). Some clones in this sample may be carry-over from other donors' samples. The gene calls are TRBV19 and TRBJ1-2; D is possibly TRBD1 (6 bases). For the CDR3, the DNA is TGTGCCAGTAGGACTAAGGGGGGCGACTATGGCTACACCTTC. Its protein product is CASRTKGGDYGYTF.